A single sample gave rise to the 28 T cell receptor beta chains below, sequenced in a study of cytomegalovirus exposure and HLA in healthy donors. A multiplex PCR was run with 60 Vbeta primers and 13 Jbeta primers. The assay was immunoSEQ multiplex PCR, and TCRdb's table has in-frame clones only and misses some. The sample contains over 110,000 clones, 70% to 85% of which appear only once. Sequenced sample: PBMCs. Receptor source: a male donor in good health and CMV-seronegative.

The CDR3 reads CASSALSSYEQYF. Written as DNA, the CDR3 is TGTGCCAGCAGCGCACTTAGCTCCTACGAGCAGTACTTC. The V gene is TRBV7-2, the J gene TRBJ2-5; D is uncertain. The J call may be in error: the DNA end matches TRBJ2-7 better. CDR1 and CDR2 (germline): SGHTA, FQGNSA. This CDR3 is 13 amino acids long.

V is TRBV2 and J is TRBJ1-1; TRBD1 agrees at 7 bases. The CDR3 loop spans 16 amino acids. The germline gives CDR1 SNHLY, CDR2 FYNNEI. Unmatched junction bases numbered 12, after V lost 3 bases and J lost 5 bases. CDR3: CASSEPIQGLQTEAFF. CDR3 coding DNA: TGTGCCAGCAGTGAGCCAATACAGGGGTTGCAAACTGAAGCTTTCTTT.

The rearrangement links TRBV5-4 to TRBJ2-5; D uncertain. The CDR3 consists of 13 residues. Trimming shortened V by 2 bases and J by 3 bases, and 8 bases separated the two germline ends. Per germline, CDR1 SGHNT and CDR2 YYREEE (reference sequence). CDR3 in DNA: TGTGCCAGCAGCTTCGGAGTCGAAGAGACCCAGTACTTC. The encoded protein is CASSFGVEETQYF. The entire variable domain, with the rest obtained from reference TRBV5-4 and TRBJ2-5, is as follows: ETGVTQSPTHLIKTRGQQVTLRCSSQSGHNTVSWYQQALGQGPQFIFQYYREEENGRGNFPPRFSGLQFPNYSSELNVNALELDDSALYLCASSFGVEETQYFGPGTRLLVL.

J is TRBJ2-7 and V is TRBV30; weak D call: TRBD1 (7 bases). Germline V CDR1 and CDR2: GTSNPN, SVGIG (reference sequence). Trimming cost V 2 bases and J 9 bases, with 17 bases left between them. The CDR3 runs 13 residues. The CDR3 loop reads CAWSLDNRGGQYF. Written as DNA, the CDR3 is TGTGCCTGGAGTCTAGACAACAGGGGAGGGCAGTACTTC.

The CDR3 is CASSQASASSYEQYF. CDR3 nucleotide sequence: TGCGCCAGCAGCCAAGCAAGCGCTAGCTCCTACGAGCAGTACTTC. V usage is TRBV4-3 and J usage is TRBJ2-7; D uncertain. Trimming pared 1 base from V and 0 bases from J, leaving 10 bases between. The germline gives CDR1 LGHNA, CDR2 YSLEER. The CDR3 sequence is 15 residues long.

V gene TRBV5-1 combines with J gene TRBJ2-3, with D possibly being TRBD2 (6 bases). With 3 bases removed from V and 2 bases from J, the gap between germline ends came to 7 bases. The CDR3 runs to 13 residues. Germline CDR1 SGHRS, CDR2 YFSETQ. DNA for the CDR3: TGCGCCAGCAGCTCGGACTACACAGATACGCAGTATTTT. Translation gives CASSSDYTDTQYF. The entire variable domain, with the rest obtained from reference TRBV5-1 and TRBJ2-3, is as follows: KAGVTQTPRYLIKTRGQQVTLSCSPISGHRSVSWYQQTPGQGLQFLFEYFSETQRNKGNFPGRFSGRQFSNSRSEMNVSTLELGDSALYLCASSSDYTDTQYFGPGTRLTVL.

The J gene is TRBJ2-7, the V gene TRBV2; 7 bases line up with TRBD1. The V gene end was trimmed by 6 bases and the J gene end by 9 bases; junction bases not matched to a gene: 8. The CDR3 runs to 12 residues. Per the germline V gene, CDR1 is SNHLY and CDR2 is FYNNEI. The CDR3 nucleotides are TGTGCCAGCAGCCTCAGACAGGGCTGGCAGTACTTC. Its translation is CASSLRQGWQYF. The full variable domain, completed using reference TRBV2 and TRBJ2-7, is EPEVTQTPSHQVTQMGQEVILRCVPISNHLYFYWYRQILGQKVEFLVSFYNNEISEKSEIFDDQFSVERPDGSNFTLKIRSTKLEDSAMYFCASSLRQGWQYFGPGTRLTVT.

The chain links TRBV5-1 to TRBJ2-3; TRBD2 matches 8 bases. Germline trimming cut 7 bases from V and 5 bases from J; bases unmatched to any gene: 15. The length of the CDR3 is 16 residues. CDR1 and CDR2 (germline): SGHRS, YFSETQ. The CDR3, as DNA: TGCGCCAGCCATAAGAGCGGGAGTGGTGCTAGAGATACGCAGTATTTT. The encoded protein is CASHKSGSGARDTQYF. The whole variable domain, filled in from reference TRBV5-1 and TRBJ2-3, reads KAGVTQTPRYLIKTRGQQVTLSCSPISGHRSVSWYQQTPGQGLQFLFEYFSETQRNKGNFPGRFSGRQFSNSRSEMNVSTLELGDSALYLCASHKSGSGARDTQYFGPGTRLTVL.

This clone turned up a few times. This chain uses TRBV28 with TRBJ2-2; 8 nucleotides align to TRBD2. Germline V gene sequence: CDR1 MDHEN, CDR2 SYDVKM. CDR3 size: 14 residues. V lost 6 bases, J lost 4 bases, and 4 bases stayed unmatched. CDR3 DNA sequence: TGTGCCAGCAGCAGAACTAGCGGCACCGGGGAGCTGTTTTTT. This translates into CASSRTSGTGELFF.

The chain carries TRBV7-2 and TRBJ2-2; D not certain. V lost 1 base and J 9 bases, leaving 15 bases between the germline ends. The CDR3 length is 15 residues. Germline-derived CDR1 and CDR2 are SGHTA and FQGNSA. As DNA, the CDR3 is TGTGCCAGCAGCTTAGACGGTCTAGTAGACCGGGAGCTGTTTTTT. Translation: CASSLDGLVDRELFF.

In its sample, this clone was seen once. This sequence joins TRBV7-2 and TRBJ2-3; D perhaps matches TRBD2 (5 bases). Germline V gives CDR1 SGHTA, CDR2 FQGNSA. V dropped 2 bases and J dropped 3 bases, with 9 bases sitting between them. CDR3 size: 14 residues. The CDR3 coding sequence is TGTGCCAGCAGCTTACAAAGCGGAACAGATACGCAGTATTTT. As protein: CASSLQSGTDTQYF.

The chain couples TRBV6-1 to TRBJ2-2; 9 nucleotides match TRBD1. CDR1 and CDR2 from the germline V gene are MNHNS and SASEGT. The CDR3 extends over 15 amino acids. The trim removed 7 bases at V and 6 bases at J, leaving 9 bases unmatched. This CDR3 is CASTSTTGGAGELFF. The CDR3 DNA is TGTGCCAGCACCTCTACAACAGGGGGCGCCGGGGAGCTGTTTTTT.

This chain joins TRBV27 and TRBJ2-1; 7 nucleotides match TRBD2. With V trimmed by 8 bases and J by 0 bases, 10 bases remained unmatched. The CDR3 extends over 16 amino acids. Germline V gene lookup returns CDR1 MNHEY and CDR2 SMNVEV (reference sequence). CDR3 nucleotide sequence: TGTGCCAGCCTCAGCATAGCGGGTGACTCCTACAATGAGCAGTTCTTC. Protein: CASLSIAGDSYNEQFF.

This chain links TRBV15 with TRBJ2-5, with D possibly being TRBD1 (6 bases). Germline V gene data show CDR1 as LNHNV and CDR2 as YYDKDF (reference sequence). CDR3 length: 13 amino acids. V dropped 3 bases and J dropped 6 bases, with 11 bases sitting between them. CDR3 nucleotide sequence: TGTGCCACCAGCAGGGGGGCCGGGAAGACCCAGTACTTC. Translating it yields CATSRGAGKTQYF.

The CDR3, as DNA: TGTGCCAGCAGCTTTCAGGGCTATGGCTACACCTTC. Its translation is CASSFQGYGYTF. This chain links TRBV7-2 with TRBJ1-2; tentative D call: TRBD1 (5 bases). The germline V and J ends were trimmed by 3 bases and 4 bases, with 6 bases remaining between them. The CDR3 is 12 residues long. Germline V gives CDR1 SGHTA, CDR2 FQGNSA.

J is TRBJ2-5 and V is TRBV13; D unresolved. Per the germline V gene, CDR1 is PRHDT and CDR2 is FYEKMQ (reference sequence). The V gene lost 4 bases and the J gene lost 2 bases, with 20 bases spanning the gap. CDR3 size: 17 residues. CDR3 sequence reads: CASSYNPLRTKQETQYF. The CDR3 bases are TGTGCCAGCAGCTACAACCCCCTGCGCACTAAACAAGAGACCCAGTACTTC.

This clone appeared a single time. The CDR3 sequence: CASSVAGTGETEAFF. CDR3 DNA: TGTGCCAGCAGCGTCGCCGGGACAGGGGAGACTGAAGCTTTCTTT. The chain recombines TRBV7-8 with TRBJ1-1; the match to TRBD1 covers 10 bases. The CDR3 length is 15 residues. V trimming: 5 bases; J trimming: 5 bases; junction bases outside the gene matches: 8. Germline CDR1 reads SGHVS; CDR2 reads FQNEAQ.

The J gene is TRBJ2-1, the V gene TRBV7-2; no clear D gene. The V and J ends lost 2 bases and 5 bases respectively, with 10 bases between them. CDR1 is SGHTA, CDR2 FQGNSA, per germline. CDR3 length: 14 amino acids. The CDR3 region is CASSLLAANNEQFF. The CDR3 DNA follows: TGTGCCAGCAGCTTACTTGCAGCGAACAATGAGCAGTTCTTC.

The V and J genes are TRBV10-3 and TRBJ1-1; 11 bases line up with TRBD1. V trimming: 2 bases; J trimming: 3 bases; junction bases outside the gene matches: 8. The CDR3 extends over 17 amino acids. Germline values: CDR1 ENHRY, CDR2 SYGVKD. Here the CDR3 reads CAISEGDRGGLDTEAFF. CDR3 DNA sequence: TGTGCCATCAGTGAGGGGGACAGGGGGGGTTTGGACACTGAAGCTTTCTTT.

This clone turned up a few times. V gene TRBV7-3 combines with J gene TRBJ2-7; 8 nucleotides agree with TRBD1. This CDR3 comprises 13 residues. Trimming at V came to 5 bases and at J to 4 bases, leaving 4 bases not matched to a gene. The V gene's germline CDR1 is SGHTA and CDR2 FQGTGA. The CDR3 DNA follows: TGTGCCAGCAGCCAAGACAGGGGATACGAGCAGTACTTC. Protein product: CASSQDRGYEQYF. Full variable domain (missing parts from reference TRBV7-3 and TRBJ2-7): GAGVSQTPSNKVTEKGKYVELRCDPISGHTALYWYRQSLGQGPEFLIYFQGTGAADDSGLPNDRFFAVRPEGSVSTLKIQRTERGDSAVYLCASSQDRGYEQYFGPGTRLTVT.

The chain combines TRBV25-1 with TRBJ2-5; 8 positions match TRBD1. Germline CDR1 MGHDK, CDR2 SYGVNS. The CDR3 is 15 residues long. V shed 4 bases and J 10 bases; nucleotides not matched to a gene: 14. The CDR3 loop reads CASSVADRVTSDQYF. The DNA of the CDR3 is TGTGCCAGCAGTGTGGCGGACAGGGTAACTTCGGACCAGTACTTC.

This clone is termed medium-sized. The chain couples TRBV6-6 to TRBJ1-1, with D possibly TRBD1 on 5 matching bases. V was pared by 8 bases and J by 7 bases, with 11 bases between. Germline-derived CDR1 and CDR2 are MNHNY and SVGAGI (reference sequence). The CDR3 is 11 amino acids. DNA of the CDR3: TGTGCCAGCTTCGGGGGGGTTGAAGCTTTCTTT. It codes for CASFGGVEAFF.

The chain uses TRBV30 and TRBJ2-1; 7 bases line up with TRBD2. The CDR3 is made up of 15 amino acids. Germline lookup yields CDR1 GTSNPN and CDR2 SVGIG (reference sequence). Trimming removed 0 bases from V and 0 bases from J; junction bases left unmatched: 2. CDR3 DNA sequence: TGTGCCTGGAGTGTGGGCGGGAGCTCCTACAATGAGCAGTTCTTC. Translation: CAWSVGGSSYNEQFF. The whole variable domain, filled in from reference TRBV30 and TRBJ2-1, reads SQTIHQWPATLVQPVGSPLSLECTVEGTSNPNLYWYRQAAGRGLQLLFYSVGIGQISSEVPQNLSASRPQDRQFILSSKKLLLSDSGFYLCAWSVGGSSYNEQFFGPGTRLTVL.

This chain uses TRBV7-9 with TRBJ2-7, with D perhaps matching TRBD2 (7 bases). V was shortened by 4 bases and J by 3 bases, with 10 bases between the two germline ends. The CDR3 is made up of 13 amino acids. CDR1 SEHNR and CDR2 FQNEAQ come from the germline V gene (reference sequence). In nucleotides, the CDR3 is TGTGCCAGCAGCTCGGGGGGCCACTACGAGCAGTACTTC. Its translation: CASSSGGHYEQYF.

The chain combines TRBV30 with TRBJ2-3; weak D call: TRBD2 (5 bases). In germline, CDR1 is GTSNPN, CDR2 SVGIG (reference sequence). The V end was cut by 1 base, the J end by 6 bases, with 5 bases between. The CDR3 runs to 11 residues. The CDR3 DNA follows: TGTGCCTGGAGTGGCGGGGATACGCAGTATTTT. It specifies CAWSGGDTQYF.

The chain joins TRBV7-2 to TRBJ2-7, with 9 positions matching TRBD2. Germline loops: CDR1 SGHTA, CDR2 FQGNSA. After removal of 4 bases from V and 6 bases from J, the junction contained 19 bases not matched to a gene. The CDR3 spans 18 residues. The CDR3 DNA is TGTGCCAGCAGCTCCCCAGAGGTTAGCGGGAGCCGTTGGCTCGAGCAGTACTTC. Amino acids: CASSSPEVSGSRWLEQYF.

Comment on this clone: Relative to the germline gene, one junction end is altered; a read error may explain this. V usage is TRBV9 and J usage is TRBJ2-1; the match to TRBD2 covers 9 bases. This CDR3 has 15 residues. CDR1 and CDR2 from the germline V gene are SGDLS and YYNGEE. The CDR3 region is CASSVGLAGYNEQFF. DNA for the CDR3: TGTGCCAGCAGTGTAGGGCTAGCGGGGTATAATGAGCAGTTCTTC. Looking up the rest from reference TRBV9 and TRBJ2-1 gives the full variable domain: DSGVTQTPKHLITATGQRVTLRCSPRSGDLSVYWYQQSLDQGLQFLIQYYNGEERAKGNILERFSAQQFPDLHSELNLSSLELGDSALYFCASSVGLAGYNEQFFGPGTRLTVL.

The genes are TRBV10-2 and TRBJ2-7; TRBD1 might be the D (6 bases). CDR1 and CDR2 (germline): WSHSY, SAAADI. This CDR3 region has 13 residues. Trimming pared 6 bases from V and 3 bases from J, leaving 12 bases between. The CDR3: CASRGDTLYEQYF. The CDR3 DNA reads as TGCGCCAGCAGGGGGGACACCCTCTACGAGCAGTACTTC.